These 5 T cell receptor beta chains came from one sample sequenced in a study of blood T cell repertoires in COVID-19 (dated by TCRdb to 2020 to 2022). To prepare the library, the immunoSEQ multiplex PCR assay was applied. TCRdb limited this immuneACCESS table to in-frame rearrangements with V and J called. A share of clones is missing; checked studies link under half to unresolved V genes, and the rest is unexplained. A total of roughly 190,000 clones appear in this sample, around 84% of them only once. 3% to 3.5% of the sample belongs to the ten largest clones. The sample was PBMCs or T cells enriched from blood (not recorded which). Every receptor here comes from a woman aged 25 to 39 who had been exposed to COVID-19.

This clone has only one observation. In DNA, the CDR3 is TGTGCCAGCGTTCAGGGGGCGGGGGAAAAACTGTTTTTT. Its translation is CASVQGAGEKLFF. The rearrangement uses TRBV2 and TRBJ1-4; TRBD1 matches at 8 bases. J was trimmed by 8 bases and V by 8 bases; bases with no gene match: 7. CDR1 is SNHLY, CDR2 FYNNEI, per germline. The CDR3 is made up of 13 amino acids. Full variable domain (rest looked up from reference TRBV2 and TRBJ1-4): EPEVTQTPSHQVTQMGQEVILRCVPISNHLYFYWYRQILGQKVEFLVSFYNNEISEKSEIFDDQFSVERPDGSNFTLKIRSTKLEDSAMYFCASVQGAGEKLFFGSGTQLSVL.

On this clone itself: This same CDR3 is encoded by further DNA sequences in the sample. The chain couples TRBV25-1 to TRBJ2-5; maybe TRBD2 (7 bases). The V gene's germline CDR1 is MGHDK and CDR2 SYGVNS. The V end was cut by 8 bases, the J end by 5 bases, with 12 bases between. The length of the CDR3 is 12 residues. The CDR3 loop is CASSRGGETQYF. CDR3 in DNA: TGTGCCAGCTCAAGGGGGGGGGAGACCCAGTACTTC.

This sequence joins TRBV5-5 and TRBJ1-1; unclear D gene. The CDR3 contains 13 residues. The germline V gene encodes CDR1 SGHKS and CDR2 YYEKEE (reference sequence). The V end was cut by 4 bases, the J end by 11 bases, with 18 bases between. The DNA of the CDR3 is TGTGCCAGCAGCCACACCATCACTTTGGAGGCTTTCTTT. Amino acids: CASSHTITLEAFF. The variable domain in full, with the rest retrieved from reference TRBV5-5 and TRBJ1-1, is DAGVTQSPTHLIKTRGQQVTLRCSPISGHKSVSWYQQVLGQGPQFIFQYYEKEERGRGNFPDRFSARQFPNYSSELNVNALLLGDSALYLCASSHTITLEAFFGQGTRLTVV.

The rearrangement links TRBV3-1 (or the pseudogene TRBV3-2) to TRBJ2-1; 12 bases line up with TRBD2. Looked up from germline, CDR1 is LGHDT and CDR2 is YNNKEL (reference sequence). The CDR3 has 16 residues. The ends lost 2 bases at V and 7 bases at J; junction bases unmatched: 6. This CDR3 reads CASSQFELAGGNEQFF. The CDR3 region has the DNA TGTGCCAGCAGCCAATTCGAACTAGCGGGGGGAAATGAGCAGTTCTTC.

The genes are TRBV19 and TRBJ2-5; 10 nucleotides align to TRBD2. This CDR3 has 12 residues. J was trimmed by 6 bases and V by 9 bases; bases with no gene match: 4. Germline CDR1 and CDR2: LNHDA and SQIVND (reference sequence). The CDR3 loop is CASGTSDKTQYF. CDR3 coding DNA: TGTGCCAGCGGGACTAGCGATAAGACCCAGTACTTC. The full variable domain, its missing parts supplied by reference TRBV19 and TRBJ2-5, is DGGITQSPKYLFRKEGQNVTLSCEQNLNHDAMYWYRQDPGQGLRLIYYSQIVNDFQKGDIAEGYSVSREKKESFPLTVTSAQKNPTAFYLCASGTSDKTQYFGPGTRLLVL.